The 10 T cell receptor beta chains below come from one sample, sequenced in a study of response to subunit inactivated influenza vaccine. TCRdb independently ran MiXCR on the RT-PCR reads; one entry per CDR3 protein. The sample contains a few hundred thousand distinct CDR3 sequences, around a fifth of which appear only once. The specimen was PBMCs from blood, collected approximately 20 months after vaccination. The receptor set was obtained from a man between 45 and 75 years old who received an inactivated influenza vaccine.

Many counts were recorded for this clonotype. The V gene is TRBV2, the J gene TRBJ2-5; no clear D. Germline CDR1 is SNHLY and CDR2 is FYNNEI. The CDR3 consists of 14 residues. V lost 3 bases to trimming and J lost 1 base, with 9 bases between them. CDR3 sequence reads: CASSDPWVQETQYF. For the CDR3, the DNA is TGTGCCAGCAGTGACCCGTGGGTCCAAGAGACCCAGTACTTC.

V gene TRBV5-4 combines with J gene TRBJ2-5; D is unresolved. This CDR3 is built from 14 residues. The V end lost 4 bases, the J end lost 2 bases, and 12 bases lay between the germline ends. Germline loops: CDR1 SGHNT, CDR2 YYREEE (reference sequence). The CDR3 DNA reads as TGTGCCAGCAGCGCTGCTCGGCGGCAAGAGACCCAGTACTTC. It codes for CASSAARRQETQYF.

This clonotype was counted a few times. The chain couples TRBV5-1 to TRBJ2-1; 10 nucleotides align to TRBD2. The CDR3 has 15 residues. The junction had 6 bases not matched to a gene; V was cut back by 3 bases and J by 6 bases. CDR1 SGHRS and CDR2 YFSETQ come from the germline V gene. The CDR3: CASSSASGSFNEQFF. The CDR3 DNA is TGCGCCAGCAGCTCGGCTAGCGGGAGTTTCAATGAGCAGTTCTTC.

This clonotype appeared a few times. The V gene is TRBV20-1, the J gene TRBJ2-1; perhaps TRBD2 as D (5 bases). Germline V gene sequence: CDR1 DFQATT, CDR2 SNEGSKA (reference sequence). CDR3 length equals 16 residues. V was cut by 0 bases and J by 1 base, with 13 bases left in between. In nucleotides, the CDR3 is TGCAGTGCTAGAGATACGGGAACCCTATCCTACAATGAGCAGTTCTTC. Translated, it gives CSARDTGTLSYNEQFF.

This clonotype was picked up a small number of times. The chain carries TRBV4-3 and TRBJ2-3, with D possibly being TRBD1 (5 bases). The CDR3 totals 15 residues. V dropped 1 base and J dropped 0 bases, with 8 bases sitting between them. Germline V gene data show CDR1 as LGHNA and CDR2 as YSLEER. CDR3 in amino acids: CASSQGQPSTDTQYF. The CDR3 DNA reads TGCGCCAGCAGCCAAGGACAGCCTAGCACAGATACGCAGTATTTT.

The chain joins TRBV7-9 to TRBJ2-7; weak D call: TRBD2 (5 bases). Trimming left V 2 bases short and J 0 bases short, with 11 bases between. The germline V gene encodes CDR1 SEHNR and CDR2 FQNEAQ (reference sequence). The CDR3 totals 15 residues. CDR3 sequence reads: CASSLNAGSSYEQYF. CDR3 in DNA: TGTGCCAGCAGCTTAAATGCGGGCAGCTCCTACGAGCAGTACTTC.

The CDR3: CASRLTGSFADTQYF. The CDR3 DNA reads TGTGCCAGCAGGTTGACAGGGTCCTTTGCAGATACGCAGTATTTT. This chain links TRBV6-2 or TRBV6-3 with TRBJ2-3, with 7 nucleotides matching TRBD1. The V and J ends lost 6 bases and 4 bases, in that order; junction bases with no gene match: 10. Germline CDR1 reads MNHEY; CDR2 reads SVGEGT. The CDR3 consists of 15 residues.

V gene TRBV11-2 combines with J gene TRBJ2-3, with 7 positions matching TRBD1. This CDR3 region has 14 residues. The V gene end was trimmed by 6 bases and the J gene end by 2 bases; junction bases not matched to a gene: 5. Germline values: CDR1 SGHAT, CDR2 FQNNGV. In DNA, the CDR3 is TGTGCCAGCAGACCGACAGGGTTCACAGATACGCAGTATTTT. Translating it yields CASRPTGFTDTQYF.

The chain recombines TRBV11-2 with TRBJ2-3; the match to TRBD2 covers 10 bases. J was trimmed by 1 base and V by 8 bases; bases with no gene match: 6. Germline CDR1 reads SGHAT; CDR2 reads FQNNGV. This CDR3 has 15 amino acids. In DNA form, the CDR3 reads TGTGCCAGCGACCCGACTAGCGGGCGCACAGATACGCAGTATTTT. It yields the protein CASDPTSGRTDTQYF.

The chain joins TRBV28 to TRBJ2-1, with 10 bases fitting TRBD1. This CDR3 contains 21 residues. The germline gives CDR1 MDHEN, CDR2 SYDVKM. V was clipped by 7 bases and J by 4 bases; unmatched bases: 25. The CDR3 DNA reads TGTGCCAGCACCCGACGACCGGGACAGGGGCGGCGTAGCGGGCCTTACAATGAGCAGTTCTTC. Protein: CASTRRPGQGRRSGPYNEQFF. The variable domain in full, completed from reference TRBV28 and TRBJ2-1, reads DVKVTQSSRYLVKRTGEKVFLECVQDMDHENMFWYRQDPGLGLRLIYFSYDVKMKEKGDIPEGYSVSREKKERFSLILESASTNQTSMYLCASTRRPGQGRRSGPYNEQFFGPGTRLTVL.